This T cell receptor beta chain was retrieved from a study of kidney transplant recipient with SARS-CoV-2 infection. This CDR3 is 13 amino acids long. CDR1 GTSNPN and CDR2 SVGIG come from the germline V gene (reference sequence). TCRdb itself ran the reads through MiXCR, one entry per CDR3 protein. The table shows 200,000 to 300,000 distinct CDR3 sequences, with under 35% occurring only once. Remarks on this clonotype: A much larger clone differs from this one at a single base, so this may be a read error.

This sample comprised a blood sample, obtained at baseline and around day 120 from a kidney transplant recipient. This TCR derives from a young adult male patient who had COVID-19 and was a kidney transplant recipient. Some T cells may have come from the graft donor. The chain combines TRBV30 with TRBJ1-5, with D maybe TRBD1 (6 bases). CDR3 bases: TGTGCCCGGAGCAGGGGAAGCAATCAGCCCCAGCATTTT. It encodes CARSRGSNQPQHF.